This T cell receptor beta chain came from a study of CD8 T cells in ankylosing spondylitis (dated by TCRdb to the late 2010s). A note on the overall study: The study profiled T cell receptor beta repertoires in healthy donors and ankylosing spondylitis patients to find disease-linked TCR variants. Samples of peripheral blood were taken, and for ankylosing spondylitis patients, synovial fluid was collected as well. The full study cohort was made up of under 30 ankylosing spondylitis patients and 108 healthy donors. The study at large found these results: The disease-linked clones showed a CD8+ phenotype and occurred at relatively low frequencies in peripheral blood. Some TCR beta motif variants had previously been reported in synovial fluid and blood of reactive arthritis patients, which suggested common disease-initiation mechanisms. A TCR beta motif made up of eight highly homologous amino acid variants appeared to be characteristic of blood from ankylosing spondylitis patients. The disease-linked clones were reported as significantly enriched in matched synovial fluid samples from ankylosing spondylitis patients.

According to the germline V gene (reference sequence), CDR1 reads LNHNV and CDR2 reads YYDKDF. From its cysteine to its phenylalanine, the CDR3 spans 15 amino acids. Only the CDR3 part of the read is kept: 45 bases, read in frame from the first base. V was cut back by 1 base and J by 9 bases, leaving a gap of 17 bases between them. This clonotype was seen a handful of times. Its antigen target is currently unknown. Per-base quality was not reported, and no clone a single base away is much larger than it. The run used an Illumina HiSeq 2500. Quantitative 5'-RACE with molecular barcodes was used to prepare TCR beta libraries. For the original study's pipeline: A new computational method based on a probabilistic model of VDJ rearrangement was used to identify disease-linked TCR variants. TCRdb trimmed public reads at Q25 via fastp, called clones via MiXCR and kept in-frame beta chains. Here each entry gathers all rows of one CDR3 protein and keeps the most common genes and DNA. TCRdb, not the original authors, processed these V and J calls. This sample holds 200,000 to 300,000 distinct CDR3 sequences; around 7.8% were observed only once. The ten largest clones represent approximately 6.3% of the sample.

This receptor was obtained from a male donor with ankylosing spondylitis or in good health (not recorded which). Material for sequencing was blood, either unsorted or a sorted T cell fraction (not recorded which). The chain was built from TRBV15 and TRBJ2-3; the D gene assignment is ambiguous. The DNA reads TGTGCCACCAGCAGAGGAAGAGTAGCAAGGTTGACGCAGTATTTT. It specifies CATSRGRVARLTQYF.